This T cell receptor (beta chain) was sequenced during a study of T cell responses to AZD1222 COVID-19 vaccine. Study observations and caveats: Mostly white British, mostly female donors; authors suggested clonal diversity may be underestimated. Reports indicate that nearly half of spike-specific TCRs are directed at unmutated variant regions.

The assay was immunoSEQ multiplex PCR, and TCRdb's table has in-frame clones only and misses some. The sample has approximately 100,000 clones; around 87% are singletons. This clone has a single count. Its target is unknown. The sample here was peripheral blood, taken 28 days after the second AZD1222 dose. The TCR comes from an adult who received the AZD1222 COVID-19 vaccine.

The CDR3 sequence: CARRAKFWEQYF. For the CDR3, the DNA is TGTGCCAGAAGGGCGAAGTTTTGGGAGCAGTACTTC. V gene TRBV7-2 combines with J gene TRBJ2-7; D gene unclear. This CDR3 is built from 12 residues. Looked up from germline, CDR1 is SGHTA and CDR2 is FQGNSA. The ends were cut back, 9 bases at V and 7 bases at J, with 16 bases in the middle.